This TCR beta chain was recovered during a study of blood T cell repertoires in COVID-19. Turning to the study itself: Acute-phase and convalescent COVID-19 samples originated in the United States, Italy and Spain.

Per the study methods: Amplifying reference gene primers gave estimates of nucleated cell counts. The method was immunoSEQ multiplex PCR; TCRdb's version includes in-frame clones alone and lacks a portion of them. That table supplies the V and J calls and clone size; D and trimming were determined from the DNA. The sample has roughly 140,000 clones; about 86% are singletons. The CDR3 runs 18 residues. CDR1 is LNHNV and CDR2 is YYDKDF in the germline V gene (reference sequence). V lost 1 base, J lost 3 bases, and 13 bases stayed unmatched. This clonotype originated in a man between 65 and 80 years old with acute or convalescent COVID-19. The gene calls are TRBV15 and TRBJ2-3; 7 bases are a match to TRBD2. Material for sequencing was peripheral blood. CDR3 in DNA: TGTGCCACCAGCAGAGTAAGGGCGGGAGAAGGGCTGACAGATACGCAGTATTTT. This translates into CATSRVRAGEGLTDTQYF.